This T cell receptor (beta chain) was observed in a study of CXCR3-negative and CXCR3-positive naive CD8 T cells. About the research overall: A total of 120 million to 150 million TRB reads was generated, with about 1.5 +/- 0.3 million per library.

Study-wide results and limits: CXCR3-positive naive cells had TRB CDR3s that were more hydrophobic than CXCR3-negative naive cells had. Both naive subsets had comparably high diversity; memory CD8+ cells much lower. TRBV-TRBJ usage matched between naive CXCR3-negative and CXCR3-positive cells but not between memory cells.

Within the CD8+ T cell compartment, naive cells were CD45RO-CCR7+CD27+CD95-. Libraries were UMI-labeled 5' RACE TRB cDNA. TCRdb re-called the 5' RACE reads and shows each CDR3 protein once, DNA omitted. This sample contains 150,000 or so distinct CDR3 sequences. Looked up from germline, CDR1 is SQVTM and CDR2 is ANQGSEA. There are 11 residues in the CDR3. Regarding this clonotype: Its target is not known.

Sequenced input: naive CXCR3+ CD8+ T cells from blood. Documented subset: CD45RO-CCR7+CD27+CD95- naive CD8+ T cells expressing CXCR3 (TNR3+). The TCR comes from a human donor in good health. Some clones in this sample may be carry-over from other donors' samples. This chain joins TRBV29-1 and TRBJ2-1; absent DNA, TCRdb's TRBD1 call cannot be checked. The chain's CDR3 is CSAPLGNEQFF.